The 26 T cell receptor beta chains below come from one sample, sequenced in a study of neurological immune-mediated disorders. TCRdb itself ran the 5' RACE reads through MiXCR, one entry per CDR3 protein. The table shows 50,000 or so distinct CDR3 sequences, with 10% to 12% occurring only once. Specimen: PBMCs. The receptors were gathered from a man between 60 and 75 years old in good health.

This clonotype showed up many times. The CDR3 loop is CASRVYQETQYF. In nucleotides, the CDR3 is TGCGCCAGCAGAGTGTACCAAGAGACCCAGTACTTC. This rearrangement joins TRBV5-1 to TRBJ2-5; no clear D gene. The CDR3 is 12 residues long. CDR1 and CDR2 (germline): SGHRS, YFSETQ. The germline V and J ends were trimmed by 5 bases and 0 bases, with 5 bases remaining between them.

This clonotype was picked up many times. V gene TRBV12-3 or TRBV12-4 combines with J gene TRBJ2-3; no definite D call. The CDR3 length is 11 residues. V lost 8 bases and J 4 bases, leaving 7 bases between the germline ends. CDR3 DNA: TGTGCCAGCGGGGTCTCAGATACGCAGTATTTT. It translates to CASGVSDTQYF.

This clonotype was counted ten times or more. CDR3 region: CASSPGGLETQYF. The CDR3 bases are TGCGCCAGCAGCCCCGGGGGGTTAGAGACCCAGTACTTC. V gene TRBV5-1 combines with J gene TRBJ2-5; 7 nucleotides line up with TRBD2. Trimming at V came to 4 bases and at J to 4 bases, leaving 4 bases not matched to a gene. The CDR3 is 13 residues long. Per germline, CDR1 SGHRS and CDR2 YFSETQ.

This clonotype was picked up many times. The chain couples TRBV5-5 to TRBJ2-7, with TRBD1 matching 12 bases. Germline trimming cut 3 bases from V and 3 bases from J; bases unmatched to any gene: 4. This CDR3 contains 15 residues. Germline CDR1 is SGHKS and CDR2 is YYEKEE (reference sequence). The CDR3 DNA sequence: TGTGCCAGCAGCTGGGGACAGGGGGCTTACTACGAGCAGTACTTC. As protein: CASSWGQGAYYEQYF. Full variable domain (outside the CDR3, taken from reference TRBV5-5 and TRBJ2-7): DAGVTQSPTHLIKTRGQQVTLRCSPISGHKSVSWYQQVLGQGPQFIFQYYEKEERGRGNFPDRFSARQFPNYSSELNVNALLLGDSALYLCASSWGQGAYYEQYFGPGTRLTVT.

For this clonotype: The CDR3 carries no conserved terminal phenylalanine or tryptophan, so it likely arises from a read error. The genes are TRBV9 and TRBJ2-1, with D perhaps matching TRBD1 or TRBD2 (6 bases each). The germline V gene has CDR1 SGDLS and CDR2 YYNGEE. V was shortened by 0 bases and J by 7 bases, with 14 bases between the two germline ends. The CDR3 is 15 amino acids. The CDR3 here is CASSVGSGARNEQFC. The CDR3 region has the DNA TGTGCCAGCAGCGTAGGGTCGGGGGCGCGGAATGAGCAGTTCTGT.

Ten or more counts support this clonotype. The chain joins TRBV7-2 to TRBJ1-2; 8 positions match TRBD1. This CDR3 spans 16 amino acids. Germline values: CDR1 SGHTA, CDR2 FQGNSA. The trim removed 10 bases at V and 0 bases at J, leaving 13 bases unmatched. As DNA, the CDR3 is TGTGCCATCCCAACAGTCAGGGGACAGGCTAACTATGGCTACACCTTC. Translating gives CAIPTVRGQANYGYTF.

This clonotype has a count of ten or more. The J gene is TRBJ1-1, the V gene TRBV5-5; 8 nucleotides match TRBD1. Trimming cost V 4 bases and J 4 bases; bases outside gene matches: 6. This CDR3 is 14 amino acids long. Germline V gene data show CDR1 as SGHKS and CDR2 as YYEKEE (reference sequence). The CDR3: CASSRGQEGTEAFF. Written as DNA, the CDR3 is TGTGCCAGCAGCCGGGGACAGGAGGGCACTGAAGCTTTCTTT.

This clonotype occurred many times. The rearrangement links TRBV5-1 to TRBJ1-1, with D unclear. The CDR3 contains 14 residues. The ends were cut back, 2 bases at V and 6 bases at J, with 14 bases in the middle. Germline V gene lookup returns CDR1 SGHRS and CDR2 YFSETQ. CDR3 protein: CASSFGEIDAEAFF. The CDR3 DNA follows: TGCGCCAGCAGCTTCGGAGAGATTGACGCTGAAGCTTTCTTT.

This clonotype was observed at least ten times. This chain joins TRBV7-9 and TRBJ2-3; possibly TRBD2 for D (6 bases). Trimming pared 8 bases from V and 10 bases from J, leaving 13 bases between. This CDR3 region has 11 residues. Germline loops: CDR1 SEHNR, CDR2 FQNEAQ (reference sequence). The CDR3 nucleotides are TGTGCCAGCGGGGCATCGGGGGCGCAGTATTTT. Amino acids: CASGASGAQYF.

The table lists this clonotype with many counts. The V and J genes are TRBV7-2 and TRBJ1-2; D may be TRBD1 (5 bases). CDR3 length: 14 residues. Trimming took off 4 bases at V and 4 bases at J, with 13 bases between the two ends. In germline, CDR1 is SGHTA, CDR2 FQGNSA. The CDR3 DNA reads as TGTGCCAGCAGCTCCTGGGGGACGAGCTATGGCTACACCTTC. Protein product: CASSSWGTSYGYTF.

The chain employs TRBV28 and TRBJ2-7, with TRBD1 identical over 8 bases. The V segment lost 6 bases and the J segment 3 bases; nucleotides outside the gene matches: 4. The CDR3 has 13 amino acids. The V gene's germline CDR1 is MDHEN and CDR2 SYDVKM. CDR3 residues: CASRVTGGYEQYF. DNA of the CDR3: TGTGCCAGCAGGGTAACAGGGGGCTACGAGCAGTACTTC.

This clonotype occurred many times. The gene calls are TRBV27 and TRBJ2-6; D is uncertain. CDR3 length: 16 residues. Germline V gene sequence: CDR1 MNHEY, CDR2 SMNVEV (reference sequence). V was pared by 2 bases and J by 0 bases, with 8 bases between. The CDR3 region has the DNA TGTGCCAGCAGTTTAAGAGGCCTCTCTGGGGCCAACGTCCTGACTTTC. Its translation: CASSLRGLSGANVLTF.

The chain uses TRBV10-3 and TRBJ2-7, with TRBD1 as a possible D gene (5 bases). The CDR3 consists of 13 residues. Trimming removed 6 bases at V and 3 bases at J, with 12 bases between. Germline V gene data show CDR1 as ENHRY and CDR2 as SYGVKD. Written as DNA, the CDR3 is TGTGCCATCAGGGACACCACCCACTACGAGCAGTACTTC. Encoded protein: CAIRDTTHYEQYF.

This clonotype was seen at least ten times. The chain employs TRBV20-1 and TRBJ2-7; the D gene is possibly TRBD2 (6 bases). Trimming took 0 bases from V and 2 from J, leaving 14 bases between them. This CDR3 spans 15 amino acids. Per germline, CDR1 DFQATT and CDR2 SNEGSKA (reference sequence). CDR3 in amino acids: CSARDPGLPTYEQYF. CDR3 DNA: TGCAGTGCTAGAGATCCGGGACTCCCAACCTACGAGCAGTACTTC.

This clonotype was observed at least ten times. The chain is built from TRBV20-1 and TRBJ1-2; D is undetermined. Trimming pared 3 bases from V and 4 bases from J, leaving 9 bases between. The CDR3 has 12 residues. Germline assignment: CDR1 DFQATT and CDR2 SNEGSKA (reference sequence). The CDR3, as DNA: TGCAGTGCTAGCTTACAGACCTATGGCTACACCTTC. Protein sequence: CSASLQTYGYTF.

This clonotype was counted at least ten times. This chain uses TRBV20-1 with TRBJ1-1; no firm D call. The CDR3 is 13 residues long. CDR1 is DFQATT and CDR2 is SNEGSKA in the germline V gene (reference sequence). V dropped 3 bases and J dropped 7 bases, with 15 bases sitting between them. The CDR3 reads CSASKDGGGEAFF. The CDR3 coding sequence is TGCAGTGCTAGCAAGGACGGCGGAGGTGAAGCTTTCTTT.

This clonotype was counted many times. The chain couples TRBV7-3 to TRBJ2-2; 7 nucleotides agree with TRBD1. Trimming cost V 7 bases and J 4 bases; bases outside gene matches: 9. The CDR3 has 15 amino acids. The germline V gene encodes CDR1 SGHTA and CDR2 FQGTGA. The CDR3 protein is CASNNPTGPTGELFF. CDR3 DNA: TGTGCCAGCAACAATCCGACAGGGCCCACCGGGGAGCTGTTTTTT.

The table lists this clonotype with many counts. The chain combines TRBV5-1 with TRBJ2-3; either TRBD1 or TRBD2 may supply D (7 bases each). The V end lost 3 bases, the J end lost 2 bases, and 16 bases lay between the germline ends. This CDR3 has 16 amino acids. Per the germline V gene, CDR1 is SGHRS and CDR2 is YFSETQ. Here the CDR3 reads CASSSGGGASTDTQYF. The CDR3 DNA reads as TGCGCCAGCAGCTCAGGGGGGGGGGCCTCCACAGATACGCAGTATTTT.

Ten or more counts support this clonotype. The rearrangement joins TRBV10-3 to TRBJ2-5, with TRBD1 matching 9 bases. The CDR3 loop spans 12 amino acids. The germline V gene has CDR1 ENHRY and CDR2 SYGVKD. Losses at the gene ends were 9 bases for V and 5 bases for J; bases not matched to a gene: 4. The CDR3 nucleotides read TGTGCCATACGGGACAGGGACGAGACCCAGTACTTC. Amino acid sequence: CAIRDRDETQYF.

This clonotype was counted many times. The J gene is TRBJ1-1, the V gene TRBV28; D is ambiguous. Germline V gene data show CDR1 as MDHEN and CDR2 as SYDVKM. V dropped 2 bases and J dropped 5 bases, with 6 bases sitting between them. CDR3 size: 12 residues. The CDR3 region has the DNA TGTGCCAGCAGTTTAAGGAATACTGAAGCTTTCTTT. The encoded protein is CASSLRNTEAFF.

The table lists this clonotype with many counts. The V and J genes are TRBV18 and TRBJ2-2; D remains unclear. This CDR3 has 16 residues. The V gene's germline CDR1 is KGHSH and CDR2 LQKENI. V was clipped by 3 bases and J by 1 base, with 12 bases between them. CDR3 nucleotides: TGTGCCAGCTCACCGGTCACTCCTGTGAACACCGGGGAGCTGTTTTTT. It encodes CASSPVTPVNTGELFF.

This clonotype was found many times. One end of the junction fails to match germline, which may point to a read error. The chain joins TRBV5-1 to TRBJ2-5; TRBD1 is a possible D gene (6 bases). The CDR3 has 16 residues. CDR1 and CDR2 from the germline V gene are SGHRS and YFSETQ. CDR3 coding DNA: TGCGTCAGCAGCTTGGGACAAGGACCGTCTCAAGAGACCCAGTACTTC. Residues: CVSSLGQGPSQETQYF.

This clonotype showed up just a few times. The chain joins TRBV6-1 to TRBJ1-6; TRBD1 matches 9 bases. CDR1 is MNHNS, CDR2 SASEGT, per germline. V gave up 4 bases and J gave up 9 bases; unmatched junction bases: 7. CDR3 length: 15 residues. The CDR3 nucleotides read TGTGCCAGCAGTGGCCTACCGGGACAGGGTTCACCCCTCCACTTT. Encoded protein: CASSGLPGQGSPLHF.

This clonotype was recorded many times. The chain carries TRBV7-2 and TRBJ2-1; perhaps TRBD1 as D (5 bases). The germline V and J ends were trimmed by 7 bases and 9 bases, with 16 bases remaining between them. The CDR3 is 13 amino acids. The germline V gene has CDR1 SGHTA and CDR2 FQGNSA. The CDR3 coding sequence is TGTGCCAGCACCCCACCCAGGGAAGGTGAGCAGTTCTTC. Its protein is CASTPPREGEQFF.

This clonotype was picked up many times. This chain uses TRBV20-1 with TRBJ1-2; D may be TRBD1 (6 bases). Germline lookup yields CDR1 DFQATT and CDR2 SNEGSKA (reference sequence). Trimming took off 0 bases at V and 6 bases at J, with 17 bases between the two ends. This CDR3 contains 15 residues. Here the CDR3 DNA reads TGCAGTGCTAGAGATTGGAACACAGGGAAAGATGGCTACACCTTC. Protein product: CSARDWNTGKDGYTF.

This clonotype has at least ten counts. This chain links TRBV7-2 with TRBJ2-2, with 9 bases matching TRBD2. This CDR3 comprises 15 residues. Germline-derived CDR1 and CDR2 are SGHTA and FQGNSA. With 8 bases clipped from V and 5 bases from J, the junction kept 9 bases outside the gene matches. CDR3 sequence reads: CASRGGGASTGELFF. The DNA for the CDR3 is TGTGCCAGCCGGGGCGGGGGGGCATCGACCGGGGAGCTGTTTTTT.